The clone carrying this TCR beta chain was counted only a few times. Its antigen is not identified. The ends lost 5 bases at V and 7 bases at J; junction bases unmatched: 13. This CDR3 has 16 residues. Germline V gives CDR1 SQVTM, CDR2 ANQGSEA. This record belongs to a study of T-cell reconstitution after alpha-beta-depleted transplantation in children. Using unique molecular identifiers, the investigators prepared the TCRbeta library. MiXCR, run by TCRdb on the PCR reads, gives a single entry per CDR3 protein. The data contain about 400,000 distinct CDR3 sequences, under 20% of them singletons. General study results and limits: After one year, T-cell counts and TCRbeta diversity mostly came from new T cells. Expanded clones from the graft, numbering several hundred, reportedly supplied alpha-beta T cells about two months after transplant.

The V gene is TRBV29-1, the J gene TRBJ2-1; 11 nucleotides agree with TRBD2. Material: PBMCs, mostly from graft donor cells, obtained 360 days after TCRalphabeta/CD19-depleted stem cell transplant. The TCR comes from a boy in the first two years of life who had a stem cell transplant for Wiskott-Aldrich syndrome, so the T cells may come from the graft donor. This CDR3 reads CSVRLRTSGSRNEQFF. For the CDR3, the DNA is TGCAGCGTTCGTCTCAGAACTAGCGGGAGCCGGAATGAGCAGTTCTTC.